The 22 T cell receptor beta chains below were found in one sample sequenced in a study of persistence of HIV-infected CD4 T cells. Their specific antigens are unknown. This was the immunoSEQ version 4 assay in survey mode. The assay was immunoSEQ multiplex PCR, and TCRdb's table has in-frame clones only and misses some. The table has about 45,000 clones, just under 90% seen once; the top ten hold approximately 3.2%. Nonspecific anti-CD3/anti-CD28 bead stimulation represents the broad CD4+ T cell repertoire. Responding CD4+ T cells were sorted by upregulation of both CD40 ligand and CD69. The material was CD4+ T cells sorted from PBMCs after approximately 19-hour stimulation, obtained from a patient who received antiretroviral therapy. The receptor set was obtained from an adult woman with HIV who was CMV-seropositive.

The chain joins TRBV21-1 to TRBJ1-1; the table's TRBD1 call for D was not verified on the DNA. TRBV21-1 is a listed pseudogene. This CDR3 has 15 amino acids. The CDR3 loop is CASSKSSYLNTEAFF. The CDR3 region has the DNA TGTGCCAGCAGCAAATCCAGTTACCTGAACACTGAAGCTTTCTTT.

CDR3 region: CTSSQDERAGSYEQYF. The CDR3 region has the DNA TGCACCAGCAGCCAAGATGAGCGGGCCGGCTCCTACGAGCAGTACTTC. The V and J genes are TRBV1 and TRBJ2-7; the listed D gene, TRBD2, was not tested against the DNA. TRBV1 has pseudogene status. The CDR3 length is 16 residues.

This CDR3 reads CASSLVPGGSETQYF. For the CDR3, the DNA is TGCGCCAGCAGCTTGGTCCCGGGTGGTTCAGAGACCCAGTACTTC. The chain recombines TRBV5-1 with TRBJ2-5; D gene unclear. Trimming pared 0 bases from V and 4 bases from J, leaving 13 bases between. The CDR3 runs to 15 residues. The V gene's germline CDR1 is SGHRS and CDR2 YFSETQ.

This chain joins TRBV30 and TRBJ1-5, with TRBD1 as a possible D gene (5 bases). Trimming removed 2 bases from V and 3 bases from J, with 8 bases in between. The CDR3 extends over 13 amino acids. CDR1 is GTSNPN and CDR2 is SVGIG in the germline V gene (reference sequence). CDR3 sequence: CAWSKDNNQPQHF. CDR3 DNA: TGTGCCTGGAGTAAGGACAACAATCAGCCCCAGCATTTT.

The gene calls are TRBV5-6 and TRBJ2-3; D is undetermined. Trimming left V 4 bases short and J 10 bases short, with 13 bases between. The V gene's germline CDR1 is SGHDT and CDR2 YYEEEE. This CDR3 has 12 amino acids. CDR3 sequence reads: CASSPALGAQYF. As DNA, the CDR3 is TGTGCCAGCAGCCCGGCCCTTGGGGCGCAGTATTTT. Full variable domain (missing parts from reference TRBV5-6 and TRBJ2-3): DAGVTQSPTHLIKTRGQQVTLRCSPKSGHDTVSWYQQALGQGPQFIFQYYEEEERQRGNFPDRFSGHQFPNYSSELNVNALLLGDSALYLCASSPALGAQYFGPGTRLTVL.

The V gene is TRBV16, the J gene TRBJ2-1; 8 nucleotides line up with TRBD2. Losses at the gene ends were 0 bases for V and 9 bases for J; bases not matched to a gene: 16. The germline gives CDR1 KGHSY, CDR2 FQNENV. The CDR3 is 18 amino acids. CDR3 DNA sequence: TGTGCCAGCAGCCAATCGTATATTGTCGGGAGGGCCGGGGGTGAGCAGTTCTTC. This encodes CASSQSYIVGRAGGEQFF.

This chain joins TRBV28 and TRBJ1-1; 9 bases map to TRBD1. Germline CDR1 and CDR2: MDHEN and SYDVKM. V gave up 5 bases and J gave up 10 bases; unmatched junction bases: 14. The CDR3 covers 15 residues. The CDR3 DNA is TGTGCCAGCAGTAAGATACAGGGGGCTGGGGAGGTAGCTTTCTTT. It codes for CASSKIQGAGEVAFF.

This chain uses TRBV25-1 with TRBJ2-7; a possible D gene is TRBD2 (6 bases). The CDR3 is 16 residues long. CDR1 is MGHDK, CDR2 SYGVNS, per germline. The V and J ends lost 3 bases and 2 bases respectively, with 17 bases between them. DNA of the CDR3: TGTGCCAGCAGTGAGGGGGGTAGAAAGGAAACCTACGAGCAGTACTTC. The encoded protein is CASSEGGRKETYEQYF.

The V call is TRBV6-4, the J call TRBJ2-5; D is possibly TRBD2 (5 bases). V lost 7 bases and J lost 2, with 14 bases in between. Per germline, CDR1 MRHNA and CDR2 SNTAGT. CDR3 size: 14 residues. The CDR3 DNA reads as TGTGCCAGCACCCCGGGGAGAGGACAAGAGACCCAGTACTTC. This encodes CASTPGRGQETQYF.

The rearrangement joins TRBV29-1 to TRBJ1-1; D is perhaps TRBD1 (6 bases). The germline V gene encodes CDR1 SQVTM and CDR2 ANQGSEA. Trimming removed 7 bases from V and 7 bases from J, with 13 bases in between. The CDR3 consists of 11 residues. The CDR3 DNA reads TGCAGCGCCCACCAGGGGTTTGAAGCTTTCTTT. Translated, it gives CSAHQGFEAFF.

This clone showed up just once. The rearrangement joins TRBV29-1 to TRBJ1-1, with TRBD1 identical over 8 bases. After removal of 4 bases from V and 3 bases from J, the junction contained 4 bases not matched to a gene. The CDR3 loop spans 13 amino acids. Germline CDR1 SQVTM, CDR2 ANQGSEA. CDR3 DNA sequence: TGCAGCGTTGCGGGACAGGCATACACTGAAGCTTTCTTT. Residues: CSVAGQAYTEAFF. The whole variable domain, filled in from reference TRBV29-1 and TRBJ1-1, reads SAVISQKPSRDICQRGTSLTIQCQVDSQVTMMFWYRQQPGQSLTLIATANQGSEATYESGFVIDKFPISRPNLTFSTLTVSNMSPEDSSIYLCSVAGQAYTEAFFGQGTRLTVV.

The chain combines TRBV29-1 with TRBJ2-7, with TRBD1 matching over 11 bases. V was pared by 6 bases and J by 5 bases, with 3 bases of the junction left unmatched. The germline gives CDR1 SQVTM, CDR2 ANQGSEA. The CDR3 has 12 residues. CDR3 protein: CSVGQGADEQYF. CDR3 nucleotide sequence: TGCAGCGTCGGACAGGGGGCGGACGAGCAGTACTTC.

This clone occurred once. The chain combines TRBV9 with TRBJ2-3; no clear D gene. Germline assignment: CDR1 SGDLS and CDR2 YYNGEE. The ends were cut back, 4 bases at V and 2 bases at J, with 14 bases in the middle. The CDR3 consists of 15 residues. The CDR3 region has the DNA TGTGCCAGCAGCCCTCTCGATCCCTTCACAGATACGCAGTATTTT. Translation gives CASSPLDPFTDTQYF.

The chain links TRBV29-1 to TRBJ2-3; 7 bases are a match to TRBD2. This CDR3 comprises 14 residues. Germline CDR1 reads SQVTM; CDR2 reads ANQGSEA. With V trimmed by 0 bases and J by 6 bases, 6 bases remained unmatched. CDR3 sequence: CSVEDPFSGDTQYF. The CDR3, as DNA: TGCAGCGTTGAAGACCCATTTAGCGGGGATACGCAGTATTTT.

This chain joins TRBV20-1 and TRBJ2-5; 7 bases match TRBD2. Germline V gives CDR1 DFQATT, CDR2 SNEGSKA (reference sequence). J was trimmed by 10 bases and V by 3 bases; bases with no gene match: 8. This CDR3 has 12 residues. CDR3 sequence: CSASFKSGGQYF. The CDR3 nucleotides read TGCAGTGCTAGTTTCAAGTCGGGGGGCCAGTACTTC.

Written as DNA, the CDR3 is TGCGCCAGCAGTGAGCGTCAGGTATTAGGTGGCTACACCTTC. Its protein product is CASSERQVLGGYTF. This chain uses TRBV10-1 with TRBJ1-2; no reliable D call. Trimming pared 2 bases from V and 7 bases from J, leaving 14 bases between. CDR1 and CDR2 (germline): WNHNN, SYGVQD (reference sequence). The CDR3 length is 14 residues.

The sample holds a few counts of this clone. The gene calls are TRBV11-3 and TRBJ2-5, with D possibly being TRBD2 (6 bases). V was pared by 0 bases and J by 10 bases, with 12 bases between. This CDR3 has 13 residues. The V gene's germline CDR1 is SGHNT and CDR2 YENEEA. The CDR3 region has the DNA TGTGCCAGCAGCTTAGATGGAAGGAGGGACCAGTACTTC. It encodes CASSLDGRRDQYF. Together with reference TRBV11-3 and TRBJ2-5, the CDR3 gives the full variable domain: EAGVVQSPRYKIIEKKQPVAFWCNPISGHNTLYWYLQNLGQGPELLIRYENEEAVDDSQLPKDRFSAERLKGVDSTLKIQPAELGDSAVYLCASSLDGRRDQYFGPGTRLLVL.

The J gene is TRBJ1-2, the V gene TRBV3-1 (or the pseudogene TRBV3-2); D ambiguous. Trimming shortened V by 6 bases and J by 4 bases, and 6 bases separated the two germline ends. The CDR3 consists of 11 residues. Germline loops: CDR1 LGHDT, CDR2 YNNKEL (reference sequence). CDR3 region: CASRAFYGYTF. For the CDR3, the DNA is TGTGCCAGCAGGGCCTTCTATGGCTACACCTTC.

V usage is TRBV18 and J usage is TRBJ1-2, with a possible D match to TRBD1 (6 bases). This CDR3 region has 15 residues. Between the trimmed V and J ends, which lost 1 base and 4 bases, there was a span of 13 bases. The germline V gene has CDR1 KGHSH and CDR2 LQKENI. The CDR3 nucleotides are TGTGCCAGCTCACCACTTCCCGGACAGACCTATGGCTACACCTTC. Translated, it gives CASSPLPGQTYGYTF.

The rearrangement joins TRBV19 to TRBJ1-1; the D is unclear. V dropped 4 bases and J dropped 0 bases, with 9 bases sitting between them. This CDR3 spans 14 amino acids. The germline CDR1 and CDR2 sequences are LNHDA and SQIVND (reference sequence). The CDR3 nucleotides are TGTGCCAGTAGTAGGAGGGAAATGAACACTGAAGCTTTCTTT. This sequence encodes CASSRREMNTEAFF.

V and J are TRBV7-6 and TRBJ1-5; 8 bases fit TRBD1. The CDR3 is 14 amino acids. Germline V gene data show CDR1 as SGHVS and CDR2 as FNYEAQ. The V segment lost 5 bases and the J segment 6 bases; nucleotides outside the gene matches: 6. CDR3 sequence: CASSEGQAAQPQHF. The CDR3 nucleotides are TGTGCCAGCAGCGAGGGACAGGCCGCTCAGCCCCAGCATTTT.

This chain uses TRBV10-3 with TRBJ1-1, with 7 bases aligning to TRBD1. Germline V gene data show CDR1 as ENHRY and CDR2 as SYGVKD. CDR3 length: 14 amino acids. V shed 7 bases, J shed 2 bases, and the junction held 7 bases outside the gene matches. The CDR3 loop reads CAITTGALNTEAFF. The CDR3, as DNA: TGTGCCATCACAACAGGGGCACTTAACACTGAAGCTTTCTTT.